Listed here are 8 T cell receptor beta chains from one sample, sequenced in a study of CD8 T cells in ankylosing spondylitis. These receptors are not linked to any known antigen. Broader study findings: Made up of about eight highly homologous variants, a TCR beta motif appeared characteristic of ankylosing spondylitis blood.

TCRdb recomputed calls from the 5' RACE reads with MiXCR, one row per CDR3 protein. The data contain 700,000 to 850,000 distinct CDR3 sequences, approximately 12% of them seen just once; the ten biggest clones take up around 0.51%. Specimen: blood, either unsorted or a sorted T cell fraction (not recorded which). All receptors come from a male donor with ankylosing spondylitis.

The V gene is TRBV4-3, the J gene TRBJ2-7, with 11 nucleotides matching TRBD2. The J segment lost 7 bases and the V segment lost 0 bases, leaving 5 bases of the junction unmatched. Per the germline V gene, CDR1 is LGHNA and CDR2 is YSLEER. This CDR3 is built from 15 residues. The CDR3 protein is CASSQEKLAGGEQYF. The CDR3, as DNA: TGCGCCAGCAGCCAAGAGAAATTAGCGGGAGGGGAGCAGTACTTC.

This clonotype was picked up a small number of times. The V gene is TRBV5-1, the J gene TRBJ2-7; weak D call: TRBD2 (5 bases). The germline V and J ends were trimmed by 4 bases and 3 bases, with 17 bases remaining between them. CDR1 and CDR2 from the germline V gene are SGHRS and YFSETQ. The CDR3 covers 15 residues. For the CDR3, the DNA is TGCGCCAGCAGCCCCGGAGGTGGAAGGATCTACGAGCAGTACTTC. Translating gives CASSPGGGRIYEQYF.

On this clonotype itself: A junction boundary mismatches the germline segment, possibly from a read error. The chain combines TRBV18 with TRBJ2-7; 12 bases are shared with TRBD1. The CDR3 is made up of 17 amino acids. In germline, CDR1 is KGHSH, CDR2 LQKENI. The CDR3 DNA follows: TGTGTCAGCTCACGACGCCCCCGGGACAGGGGGCGGTACGAGCAGTACTTC. Its translation is CVSSRRPRDRGRYEQYF.

Note on this clonotype: A much larger clone differs from this one at a single base, so this may be a read error. The V call is TRBV5-1, the J call TRBJ1-4, with D perhaps matching TRBD1 (6 bases). This CDR3 has 15 amino acids. CDR1 is SGHRS, CDR2 YFSETQ, per germline. This CDR3 reads CASSEDRATNERLFF. The CDR3 bases are TGCGCCAGCAGCGAGGACAGAGCAACTAATGAAAGACTGTTTTTT.

This chain connects TRBV9 to TRBJ2-1; 7 bases match TRBD2. The CDR3 contains 15 residues. CDR1 SGDLS and CDR2 YYNGEE come from the germline V gene. The V gene end was trimmed by 3 bases and the J gene end by 4 bases; junction bases not matched to a gene: 7. The CDR3 spells CASSAPSGAYNEQFF. The CDR3 nucleotides read TGTGCCAGCAGCGCCCCTAGCGGAGCGTACAATGAGCAGTTCTTC.

J is TRBJ2-7 and V is TRBV12-3 or TRBV12-4, with D perhaps TRBD2 (5 bases). V was pared by 5 bases and J by 1 base, with 12 bases between. CDR3 length: 14 amino acids. The CDR3 sequence: CASSLGLESYEQYF. The CDR3 nucleotides are TGTGCCAGCAGTCTAGGACTGGAGTCCTACGAGCAGTACTTC.

This clonotype was found many times. The CDR3 here is CASSPRGRGYQPQHF. The CDR3 DNA reads TGTGCCAGCAGTCCCCGCGGCAGGGGGTATCAGCCCCAGCATTTT. J is TRBJ1-5 and V is TRBV28; 7 nucleotides line up with TRBD1. V was clipped by 5 bases and J by 5 bases; unmatched bases: 9. CDR3 size: 15 residues. Per germline, CDR1 MDHEN and CDR2 SYDVKM.

V is TRBV12-3 or TRBV12-4 and J is TRBJ2-7; D is possibly TRBD1 (5 bases). Deletions cut 0 bases from V and 5 bases from J, with 17 bases between. The CDR3 length is 16 residues. The chain's CDR3 is CASSLALGSIRDEQYF. CDR3 coding DNA: TGTGCCAGCAGTTTAGCGCTAGGGTCAATCAGGGACGAGCAGTACTTC.